This TCR beta chain was profiled in a study of T cell changes during pregnancy in multiple sclerosis. Repertoires were generated with immunoSEQ multiplex PCR, while TCRdb's copy carries only in-frame clones and drops some. The data contain tens of thousands of clones, approximately 94% of them singletons. The specimen comprised CD8+ T cells from peripheral blood mononuclear cells, sampled in the first trimester of pregnancy. The source is a female donor with multiple sclerosis, enrolled in a pregnancy study.

This CDR3 is CASRPTPTSGAFF. In DNA, the CDR3 is TGTGCCAGCAGGCCGACCCCTACGTCGGGAGCTTTCTTT. The chain has TRBV14 and TRBJ1-1; D gene unclear. The V gene lost 6 bases and the J gene lost 10 bases, with 18 bases spanning the gap. This CDR3 is built from 13 residues. CDR1 SGHDN and CDR2 FVKESK come from the germline V gene.